These 28 T cell receptor beta chains came from one sample sequenced in a study of tumor and adjacent non-tumor tissue in lung cancer. The template was RNA from unsorted bulk tissue. A modified ARM-PCR protocol with three rounds of nested PCR amplified TCRbeta. TCRdb independently ran MiXCR on the multiplex PCR reads; one entry per CDR3 protein. The sample shows fewer than 85,000 distinct CDR3 sequences, roughly 76% of them seen only once. Specimen: lung tumor tissue. All receptors come from a woman aged 50 to 60 with non-small cell lung cancer.

About this clonotype: Germline and junction disagree at one end, which may indicate a read error. The chain is built from TRBV11-1 and TRBJ2-5, with D unclear. Germline V lookup: CDR1 SGHAT, CDR2 FQDESV (reference sequence). This CDR3 is 14 amino acids long. The DNA for the CDR3 is TGTCCCAGCAGCTTCAACAAGGGCCAAGAGACCCAGTACTTC. This sequence encodes CPSSFNKGQETQYF.

The chain employs TRBV20-1 and TRBJ1-1; D is ambiguous. Trimming removed 3 bases at V and 2 bases at J, with 16 bases between. The CDR3 extends over 15 amino acids. Germline V gene lookup returns CDR1 DFQATT and CDR2 SNEGSKA (reference sequence). The CDR3 loop is CSASSVRLINTEAFF. For the CDR3, the DNA is TGCAGTGCTAGTTCGGTTAGGCTCATAAACACTGAAGCTTTCTTT.

Of note for this clonotype: Relative to the germline gene, one junction end is altered; a read error may explain this. V and J are TRBV4-1 and TRBJ2-2; 7 positions match TRBD1. This CDR3 spans 17 amino acids. Germline V gene sequence: CDR1 MGHRA, CDR2 YSYEKL. The CDR3 spells CTSSPLTGVLVTGELLF. DNA of the CDR3: TGCACCAGCAGCCCCCTAACAGGGGTTTTGGTCACCGGGGAGCTGTTATTT.

The V and J genes are TRBV11-2 and TRBJ2-1; tentatively, D is TRBD1 (6 bases). V was shortened by 10 bases and J by 11 bases, with 18 bases between the two germline ends. This CDR3 spans 12 amino acids. CDR1 is SGHAT, CDR2 FQNNGV, per germline. The CDR3 DNA is TGTGCCATCAGTTTGGGACACAACCAGCAGTTCTTC. Residues: CAISLGHNQQFF.

Of note for this clonotype: Because it lacks the conserved phenylalanine or tryptophan at the end, this CDR3 is likely a read error. The limits of the CDR3 on the DNA are not certain, so only TCRdb's listed CDR3 is given. The rearrangement joins TRBV20-1 to TRBJ2-3; the table gives TRBD2 as D, unverified against the DNA. The germline gives CDR1 DFQATT, CDR2 SNEGSKA (reference sequence). Ends included, the CDR3 has 14 residues. The CDR3 sequence is CSATRLGDTDTHYS.

The table lists this clonotype with a count of one. The junction departs from the called germline gene at one end, perhaps through a read error. The chain combines TRBV6-6 with TRBJ2-3, with 9 bases identical to TRBD2. CDR1 MNHNY and CDR2 SVGAGI come from the germline V gene (reference sequence). The length of the CDR3 is 17 residues. The CDR3 loop is CASSYCRSSGGSDTQYF. The CDR3 nucleotides are TGTGCCAGCAGTTACTGTCGGAGTAGCGGGGGTTCAGATACACAGTATTTT.

This clonotype has a handful of counts. At one of its ends the junction is not consistent with the germline gene, which may arise from a read error. The genes are TRBV20-1 and TRBJ2-2; possibly TRBD2 for D (5 bases). Germline CDR1 is DFQATT and CDR2 is SNEGSKA (reference sequence). This CDR3 has 10 residues. CDR3 protein: CSMADGELFF. DNA for the CDR3: TGCAGTATGGCAGACGGGGAGCTTTTTTTT.

Only a few counts were recorded for this clonotype. A read error may account for a junction end that differs from germline. This chain joins TRBV20-1 and TRBJ2-2; 11 bases align to TRBD1. The CDR3 spans 14 residues. Germline V gene sequence: CDR1 DFQATT, CDR2 SNEGSKA (reference sequence). This CDR3 reads CSAGGQGALWELFF. CDR3 DNA: TGTAGTGCTGGAGGACAGGGGGCGCTCTGGGAGCTGTTTTTT.

As to this clonotype: As the CDR3 is not closed by the conserved phenylalanine or tryptophan, this likely results from a read error. This chain uses TRBV4-2 with TRBJ1-2; TRBD1 might be the D (5 bases). CDR1 LGHNA and CDR2 YNFKEQ come from the germline V gene. The CDR3 is made up of 16 amino acids. The DNA for the CDR3 is TGTGCCAGCACCCAAGACCCCCAGGGCGCGAGCTATGGCTACACCTTA. Amino acids: CASTQDPQGASYGYTL.

Details on this clonotype: The junction shows a germline mismatch at one end, possibly a read error. The rearrangement links TRBV11-3 to TRBJ2-1; 8 bases align to TRBD2. The CDR3 runs 16 residues. Germline lookup yields CDR1 SGHNT and CDR2 YENEEA. The CDR3 sequence: CASSSRSGSSYNDLIF. The DNA for the CDR3 is TGTGCCAGCAGCTCCCGGAGCGGGAGTTCCTACAATGACCTGATCTTC.

A remark on this clonotype: A read error is possible here, since a much larger clone lies one base away. The chain is built from TRBV7-9 and TRBJ1-2; D may be TRBD1 (6 bases). This CDR3 contains 14 residues. CDR1 and CDR2 from the germline V gene are SEHNR and FQNEAQ (reference sequence). The CDR3: CASSLNQGSYDYTF. The CDR3 DNA follows: TGTGCCAGCAGTCTTAACCAGGGGAGCTATGACTACACCTTC.

In this sample, this clonotype turned up once. As the CDR3 is not closed by the conserved phenylalanine or tryptophan, this likely results from a read error. V gene TRBV5-5 combines with J gene TRBJ2-1, with D possibly matching TRBD1 (6 bases). V was pared by 0 bases and J by 9 bases, with 10 bases between. The CDR3 has 13 residues. Germline V gives CDR1 SGHKS, CDR2 YYEKEE (reference sequence). The CDR3 nucleotides read TGTGCCAGCAGCTTGGGGACAGACAGTGAGCAGTTCTAC. Amino acids: CASSLGTDSEQFY.

This clonotype was observed once. The CDR3 loop is CSAEGGRQGDSTDTQYF. The CDR3, as DNA: TGCAGTGCTGAAGGGGGGAGGCAGGGTGATAGCACAGATACGCAGTATTTT. The genes are TRBV20-1 and TRBJ2-3; possibly TRBD1 or TRBD2 for D (6 bases each). The germline CDR1 and CDR2 sequences are DFQATT and SNEGSKA (reference sequence). V lost 5 bases to trimming and J lost 0 bases, with 21 bases between them. The CDR3 spans 17 residues.

On this clonotype: One end of the junction does not line up with germline, which may come from a read error. The chain recombines TRBV10-2 with TRBJ2-1; 7 nucleotides agree with TRBD1. Germline V gene sequence: CDR1 WSHSY, CDR2 SAAADI. CDR3 length: 13 residues. CDR3 coding DNA: TGCGCCAGAAAACAGGGGAACTACAATGAACAGTTCTTC. As protein: CARKQGNYNEQFF.

Of note for this clonotype: One junction end does not reproduce the germline sequence, and a read error may be involved. V gene TRBV29-1 combines with J gene TRBJ2-3; tentatively, D is TRBD2 (6 bases). This CDR3 has 16 residues. Germline CDR1 SQVTM, CDR2 ANQGSEA. Here the CDR3 reads CNAPGLRAGSTDTQFF. The CDR3, as DNA: TGCAACGCTCCGGGACTCCGAGCGGGTAGCACAGATACGCAGTTTTTT.

About this clonotype: One junction end disagrees with the germline gene, perhaps due to a read error. The chain links TRBV5-6 to TRBJ2-7; 10 bases agree with TRBD1. CDR3 size: 15 residues. The V gene's germline CDR1 is SGHDT and CDR2 YYEEEE. For the CDR3, the DNA is TGTGCCAGCAGTCACCGACAGGGGGCGCAGTACGAACAGTACTTC. Its protein product is CASSHRQGAQYEQYF.

The chain has TRBV29-1 and TRBJ2-1; the D call may be TRBD1 or TRBD2 (5 bases each). The CDR3 contains 13 residues. CDR1 is SQVTM, CDR2 ANQGSEA, per germline. CDR3 protein: CNAEDTPNNEQFF. The CDR3 nucleotides read TGCAACGCGGAGGACACGCCCAACAATGAGCAGTTCTTC.

In regard to this clonotype: Because the CDR3 is missing its conserved closing phenylalanine or tryptophan, this is likely a read error. The V gene is TRBV11-1, the J gene TRBJ2-1; TRBD1 aligns across 7 bases. Germline values: CDR1 SGHAT, CDR2 FQDESV (reference sequence). There are 13 residues in the CDR3. This CDR3 is CASTLQGMDEQFL. CDR3 nucleotide sequence: TGTGCAAGCACCCTACAGGGGATGGATGAGCAGTTCTTA.

This clonotype showed up just a few times. A read error may produce the germline difference seen at one junction end. The V and J genes are TRBV29-1 and TRBJ1-1; the match to TRBD1 covers 9 bases. Germline CDR1 reads SQVTM; CDR2 reads ANQGSEA. The CDR3 is 13 amino acids. The CDR3 DNA reads as TGCAGCGTTGAAGGACAGGGGGTGACTGAAGCCTTCTTT. This codes for CSVEGQGVTEAFF.

Worth noting for this clonotype: The germline gene is not matched at one end of the junction; a read error may be the cause. V gene TRBV12-3 or TRBV12-4 combines with J gene TRBJ1-5; tentative D call: TRBD1 (5 bases). The CDR3 has 14 amino acids. CDR3 sequence (DNA): TGTGCTAGCAGCCTTGATGGGGCAGATCAGCCCCAGCATTTT. Protein product: CASSLDGADQPQHF.

About this clonotype: A junction end diverges from the germline sequence, so it may reflect a read error. The rearrangement links TRBV10-1 to TRBJ2-1, with 9 bases that match TRBD1. This CDR3 is 14 amino acids long. CDR1 and CDR2 (germline): WNHNN, SYGVQD (reference sequence). Here the CDR3 DNA reads TGCGCCAGCAGCCAGGACAGGGGAAGCAATGACCAGTTCTTC. Translated: CASSQDRGSNDQFF.

With regard to this clonotype: Germline and junction disagree at one end, which may indicate a read error. The genes are TRBV11-2 and TRBJ2-1, with D unclear. Germline-derived CDR1 and CDR2 are SGHAT and FQNNGV. CDR3 length equals 13 residues. The CDR3 region is CASSLGLNNDQFF. The CDR3 nucleotides read TGTGCCAGCAGCTTAGGTCTAAATAATGACCAGTTCTTT.

V and J are TRBV2 and TRBJ1-4, with D unresolved. There are 15 residues in the CDR3. Germline V lookup: CDR1 SNHLY, CDR2 FYNNEI. The V end was cut by 9 bases, the J end by 15 bases, with 29 bases between. The CDR3, as DNA: TGTGCCAGTGGGAAAGGGCTCTACGCTAATGAAAACGTGTTTTTT. Residues: CASGKGLYANENVFF.

Note on this clonotype: One end of the junction does not line up with germline, which may come from a read error. This sequence joins TRBV29-1 and TRBJ2-4; unclear D gene. CDR1 SQVTM and CDR2 ANQGSEA come from the germline V gene. The CDR3 covers 15 residues. In DNA, the CDR3 is TGCTGCGTGCTGCTGAGGTTGGGGTTTGTTAACATTCAGTACTTC. This translates into CCVLLRLGFVNIQYF.

The sample holds one count of this clonotype. This chain uses TRBV30 with TRBJ2-7; D is perhaps TRBD2 (5 bases). Germline V gene data show CDR1 as GTSNPN and CDR2 as SVGIG (reference sequence). The CDR3 contains 14 residues. The V end lost 3 bases, the J end lost 2 bases, and 14 bases lay between the germline ends. CDR3 residues: CAWRLRGSAYEQYF. CDR3 DNA sequence: TGTGCCTGGAGGCTCCGGGGTTCCGCCTACGAGCAGTACTTC.

On this clonotype itself: The conserved closing phenylalanine or tryptophan is absent in this CDR3, likely reflecting a read error. This chain's CDR3 is CASTQDRDDTEAFS. The DNA of the CDR3 is TGTGCAAGCACACAGGACAGGGATGACACTGAAGCTTTCTCT. The chain uses TRBV6-2 or TRBV6-3 and TRBJ1-1; 8 nucleotides align to TRBD1. This CDR3 spans 14 amino acids. Germline-derived CDR1 and CDR2 are MNHEY and SVGEGT.

This rearrangement joins TRBV20-1 to TRBJ1-1; D is unresolved. The CDR3 length is 14 residues. From germline, CDR1 is DFQATT and CDR2 SNEGSKA (reference sequence). V gave up 6 bases and J gave up 0 bases, with 14 bases separating them. This CDR3 reads CSAYRVSMNTEAFF. The CDR3 DNA reads as TGCAGTGCGTATCGGGTTAGCATGAACACTGAAGCTTTCTTT.

On this clonotype: A much larger clone is a single base away; this may be a read error. The chain is built from TRBV2 and TRBJ1-1; no definite D call. The germline V and J ends were trimmed by 5 bases and 0 bases, with 7 bases remaining between them. CDR1 and CDR2 from the germline V gene are SNHLY and FYNNEI. The CDR3 has 13 amino acids. The CDR3 region has the DNA TGTGCCAGCAGTATCTCCGTGAACACTGAAGCTTTCTTT. This translates into CASSISVNTEAFF.